The rows below give T cell receptor beta chains drawn from one sample of a study of blood T cell repertoires in COVID-19. The method was immunoSEQ multiplex PCR; TCRdb's version includes in-frame clones alone and lacks a portion of them. This sample yields 150,000 to 200,000 clones, of which approximately 80% are seen a single time; under 13% belongs to the top ten. Sequencing was done on a sample of peripheral blood. The origin of the receptors is a human donor in a cohort sampled during active COVID-19. Both conserved end residues are part of each CDR3. D genes are given only for firm matches. Only some rows state a clone size, as once, few, many or a class for expanded clones.

cdr3_nt cdr3_aa clone_size v_call d_call cdr3_length j_call
TGCGCCAGCAGCTTGGGGCCTGCGGGACAGGGCTCCTACGAGCAGTACTTC CASSLGPAGQGSYEQYF - TRBV5-1 TRBD1 17 TRBJ2-7
TGTGCCAGCAGCGCCGGGACTAGCGTTTACAATGAGCAGTTCTTC CASSAGTSVYNEQFF - TRBV9 TRBD2 15 TRBJ2-1
TGTGCCAGCAGTTACTCGGGACAGGGGTATGGAAACACCATATATTTT CASSYSGQGYGNTIYF - TRBV6-5 TRBD1 16 TRBJ1-3
TGCGCCAGCAGCTTACAGGACACAGATACGCAGTATTTT CASSLQDTDTQYF - TRBV5-1 - 13 TRBJ2-3
TGTGCCAGCAGTATTCTAGCGCGCACCGGGGAGCTGTTTTTT CASSILARTGELFF many TRBV2 - 14 TRBJ2-2
TGTGCCAGCAAATTCACGGGACAGGATAATTCACCCCTCCACTTT CASKFTGQDNSPLHF - TRBV7-2 TRBD1 15 TRBJ1-6
TGTGCCAGCAGTTACGCGGGGGATACGCAGTATTTT CASSYAGDTQYF - TRBV6-6 - 12 TRBJ2-3
TGTGCCAGCAGCCAAGAGGAGCTAGCGGGGGGAGGGGTAGCCAAAAACATTCAGTACTTC CASSQEELAGGGVAKNIQYF - TRBV3-1/TRBV3-2 TRBD2 20 TRBJ2-4
TGTGCCAGCAGCATCGGGACTAGCGGACCCTACGAGCAGTACTTC CASSIGTSGPYEQYF - TRBV11-2 TRBD2 15 TRBJ2-7
TGTGCCAGCAGATCAGGGGGCCGGGAGACCCAGTACTTC CASRSGGRETQYF - TRBV7-9 TRBD1 13 TRBJ2-5
TGTGCCAGCAGCTTCACTAGCGGGGGGAACACCGGGGAGCTGTTTTTT CASSFTSGGNTGELFF - TRBV7-2 TRBD2 16 TRBJ2-2
TGTGCCAGCAGCAGGAGGACAGGGGCGCCCAATGAGCAGTTCTTC CASSRRTGAPNEQFF - TRBV7-8 TRBD1 15 TRBJ2-1
TGCGCCAGCAGACTATCCCCGGGACAGATGAACACTGAAGCTTTCTTT CASRLSPGQMNTEAFF - TRBV4-1 TRBD1 16 TRBJ1-1
TGTGCCTGTCCCAGGGGGCCAGGGGGGTACGAGCAGTACTTC CACPRGPGGYEQYF - TRBV30 TRBD1 14 TRBJ2-7
TGTGCCAGCAGCCCCGGGGGGAACACCGGGGAGCTGTTTTTT CASSPGGNTGELFF once TRBV7-2 - 14 TRBJ2-2
TGTGCCAGCAGCTTAGGTCGCGAGCAGTACTTC CASSLGREQYF - TRBV7-9 - 11 TRBJ2-7
TGTGCCAGCAGCTTAGGCACACTAGCGGGCCGCACAGATACGCAGTATTTT CASSLGTLAGRTDTQYF once TRBV7-2 TRBD2 17 TRBJ2-3
TGTGCCAGCAGTGGGACTAGCGGGGGGGCGGGTGAGCAGTTCTTC CASSGTSGGAGEQFF - TRBV6-1 TRBD2 15 TRBJ2-1
TGTGCCAGCAGTTACCTCCTAGCGGGAGACGGGGAGCTGTTTTTT CASSYLLAGDGELFF - TRBV6-2/TRBV6-3 TRBD2 15 TRBJ2-2
TGCAGCGTTGACACAGCCAAGACCCAGTACTTC CSVDTAKTQYF few TRBV29-1 - 11 TRBJ2-5
TGCGCCAGCAGTGAAGGTAGCGGGAGGGGGAATGAGCAGTTCTTC CASSEGSGRGNEQFF - TRBV10-1 TRBD2 15 TRBJ2-1
TGTGCCAGCAGCTTGGGACAGGGGGATACGGAGACCCAGTACTTC CASSLGQGDTETQYF once TRBV5-8 TRBD1 15 TRBJ2-5
TGTGCCAGCAGAGACTTGAACACTGAAGCTTTCTTT CASRDLNTEAFF - TRBV19 - 12 TRBJ1-1
TGTGCCAGCGGAGGCGGGGAGCTGTTTTTT CASGGGELFF once TRBV9 - 10 TRBJ2-2
TGTGCCAGCAGCTTAGCGGAGGACCGACCAGACACAGATACGCAGTATTTT CASSLAEDRPDTDTQYF - TRBV7-2 - 17 TRBJ2-3
TGTGCCAGCAGACTACCGGGACAGGGGGGCTCGAGGACTGAAGCTTTCTTT CASRLPGQGGSRTEAFF - TRBV28 TRBD1 17 TRBJ1-1
TGTGCCAGCCGCTTTCAGAACACCGGGGAGCTGTTTTTT CASRFQNTGELFF - TRBV7-9 - 13 TRBJ2-2
TGTGCCAGCAGCTCGATGGGGGCGGCTTTCTTT CASSSMGAAFF once TRBV5-5 - 11 TRBJ1-1
TGCGCCAGCAGCTTACTAGAGGGGGCCTACGAGCAGTACTTC CASSLLEGAYEQYF - TRBV5-1 - 14 TRBJ2-7
TGCGCCAGCAGCCTTCTTCCCCAGGGGGCGCCTATTAATGAAAAACTGTTTTTT CASSLLPQGAPINEKLFF - TRBV4-1 TRBD1 18 TRBJ1-4
TGTGCCAGCAGTTACCAAACAGGGCCCGAGCAGTACTTC CASSYQTGPEQYF - TRBV6-2/TRBV6-3 - 13 TRBJ2-7
TGTGCCAGCAGCTTAGACGGGAGGGCCACTACCGGGGAGCTGTTTTTT CASSLDGRATTGELFF - TRBV11-2 TRBD2 16 TRBJ2-2
TGTGCCAGCAGCCCATCGGGACTCCACAATGAGCAGTTCTTC CASSPSGLHNEQFF - TRBV6-2/TRBV6-3 - 14 TRBJ2-1
TGTGCCAGCAGTGGACAGGGCAACAATCAGCCCCAGCATTTT CASSGQGNNQPQHF - TRBV6-1 TRBD1 14 TRBJ1-5
TGTGCCAGCAGTTCAGGGGAGATGCAGACCCAGTACTTC CASSSGEMQTQYF once TRBV28 - 13 TRBJ2-5
TGTGCCAGCAGTTTAAGTCAGGGGTCGAACGGGGAGCTGTTTTTT CASSLSQGSNGELFF - TRBV28 - 15 TRBJ2-2
TGTGCCACCAGTGATCGAGCGGGGGGGCCAAATAATGAGCAGTTCTTC CATSDRAGGPNNEQFF once TRBV24-1 TRBD2 16 TRBJ2-1
TGTGCCAGCAGTGGGGGCAGCCGCGGCACTGAAGCTTTCTTT CASSGGSRGTEAFF - TRBV2 - 14 TRBJ1-1
TGTGCCAGTAGTCTCAAGCGGACAGCCAACACTGAAGCTTTCTTT CASSLKRTANTEAFF once TRBV19 - 15 TRBJ1-1
TGTGCCAGCAGCTTGGTAGAGAACTATAATTCACCCCTCCACTTT CASSLVENYNSPLHF - TRBV5-5 - 15 TRBJ1-6
TGTGCCAGCAAAGGGACAGGGTCCCGAGAGCAGTTCTTC CASKGTGSREQFF - TRBV13 TRBD1 13 TRBJ2-1
TGTGCCAGTAGTATGGAGAGGGAGGGCCTCCAAGAGACCCAGTACTTC CASSMEREGLQETQYF - TRBV19 TRBD2 16 TRBJ2-5
TGTGCCAGCAGCTTAGTCATGAACAGGGTTGGCGGGGAGCTGTTTTTT CASSLVMNRVGGELFF - TRBV11-2 - 16 TRBJ2-2
TGTGCCAGCAGCTTACTAGCGGGGGGCCCCTCCTACGAGCAGTACTTC CASSLLAGGPSYEQYF - TRBV7-9 TRBD2 16 TRBJ2-7
TGTGCCAGCAGCCCCCGCGAGACCGGGGAGCTGTTTTTT CASSPRETGELFF few TRBV7-9 - 13 TRBJ2-2
TGTGCCAGCAGCGTAGATATCCGATCAGGGGCCCATGAAGCTTTCTTT CASSVDIRSGAHEAFF - TRBV9 - 16 TRBJ1-1
TGTGCCAGCAGCTTAGTAGTGTTTGAGACCCAGTACTTC CASSLVVFETQYF - TRBV11-2 - 13 TRBJ2-5
TGTGCCAGCTCCGGGCCGGCTGGGGGGAAGCAGTTCTTC CASSGPAGGKQFF - TRBV18 - 13 TRBJ2-1
TGTGCCAGCACCCAAGGGGACAGGGGATACGAGCAGTACTTC CASTQGDRGYEQYF - TRBV7-2 TRBD1 14 TRBJ2-7
TGTGCCAGTAGTATGGCTGGAGCCCCTGCTAACTATGGCTACACCTTC CASSMAGAPANYGYTF - TRBV19 - 16 TRBJ1-2
TGCGCCAGCAGCCAAGATGGTGCTGAGCAGGTATACAATGAGCAGTTCTTC CASSQDGAEQVYNEQFF - TRBV4-3 - 17 TRBJ2-1
TGCGCCAGCAGCTTGGGAGGTTCTAATGAGCAGTTCTTC CASSLGGSNEQFF - TRBV5-1 - 13 TRBJ2-1
TGTGCCAGCAGTATCGACAGGGTAGCCTACGAGCAGTACTTC CASSIDRVAYEQYF - TRBV28 TRBD1 14 TRBJ2-7
TGTGCCAGCAGTTTAATGGGGCCGAGGGAGCAGTACTTC CASSLMGPREQYF - TRBV27 - 13 TRBJ2-7